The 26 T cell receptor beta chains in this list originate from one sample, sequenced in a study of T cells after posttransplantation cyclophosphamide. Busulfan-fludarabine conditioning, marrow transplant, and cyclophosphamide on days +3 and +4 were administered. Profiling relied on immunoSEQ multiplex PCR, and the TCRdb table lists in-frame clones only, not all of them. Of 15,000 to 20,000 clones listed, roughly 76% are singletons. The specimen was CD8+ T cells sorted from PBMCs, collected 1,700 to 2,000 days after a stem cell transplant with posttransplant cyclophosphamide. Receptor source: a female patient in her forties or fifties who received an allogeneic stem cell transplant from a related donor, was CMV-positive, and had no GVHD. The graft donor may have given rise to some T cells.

The CDR3 bases are TGTGCCCGCGGGTATGGTCCGAACACTGAAGCTTTCTTT. Translated, it gives CARGYGPNTEAFF. This chain uses TRBV2 with TRBJ1-1; D is unresolved. CDR1 is SNHLY and CDR2 is FYNNEI in the germline V gene. V was cut by 11 bases and J by 1 base, with 14 bases left in between. The CDR3 covers 13 residues.

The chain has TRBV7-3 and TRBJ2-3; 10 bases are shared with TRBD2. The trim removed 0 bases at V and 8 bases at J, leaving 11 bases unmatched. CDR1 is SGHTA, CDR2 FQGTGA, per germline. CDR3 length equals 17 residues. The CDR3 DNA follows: TGTGCCAGCAGCTTAACGGAAGCGGGGGGGATTCTGAGTACGCAGTATTTT. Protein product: CASSLTEAGGILSTQYF.

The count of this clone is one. DNA of the CDR3: TGTGCCAGCAGTTTATTTAGCGGGGAGGAAGAGACCCAGTACTTC. It encodes CASSLFSGEEETQYF. The V gene is TRBV27, the J gene TRBJ2-5; TRBD2 matches 8 bases. After removal of 1 base from V and 3 bases from J, the junction contained 4 bases not matched to a gene. Germline V CDR1 and CDR2: MNHEY, SMNVEV (reference sequence). The CDR3 runs to 15 residues.

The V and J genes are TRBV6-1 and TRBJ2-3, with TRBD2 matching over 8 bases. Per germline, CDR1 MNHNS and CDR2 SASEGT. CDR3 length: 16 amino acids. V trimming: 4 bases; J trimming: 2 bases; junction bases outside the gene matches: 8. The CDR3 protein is CASSGLAGTFTDTQYF. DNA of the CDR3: TGTGCCAGCAGTGGGCTAGCGGGCACCTTCACAGATACGCAGTATTTT.

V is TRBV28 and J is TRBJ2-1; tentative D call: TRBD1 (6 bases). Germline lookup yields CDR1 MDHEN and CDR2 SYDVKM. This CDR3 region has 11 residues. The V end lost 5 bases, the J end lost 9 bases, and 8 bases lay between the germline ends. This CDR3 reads CASSPGVEQFF. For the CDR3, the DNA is TGTGCCAGCAGTCCAGGGGTTGAGCAGTTCTTC.

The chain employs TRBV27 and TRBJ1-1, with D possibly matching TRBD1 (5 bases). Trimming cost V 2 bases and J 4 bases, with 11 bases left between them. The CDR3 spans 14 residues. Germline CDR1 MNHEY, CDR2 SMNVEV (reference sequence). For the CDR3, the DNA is TGTGCCAGCAGTTTAACCGGCGGGGGCACTGAAGCTTTCTTT. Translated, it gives CASSLTGGGTEAFF.

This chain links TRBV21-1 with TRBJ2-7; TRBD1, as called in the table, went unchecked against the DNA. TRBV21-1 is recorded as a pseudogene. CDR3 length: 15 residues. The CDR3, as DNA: TGTGCCAGCAGCCCAGGGACAGTCTCTTTCTACGAGCAGTACTTC. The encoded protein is CASSPGTVSFYEQYF.

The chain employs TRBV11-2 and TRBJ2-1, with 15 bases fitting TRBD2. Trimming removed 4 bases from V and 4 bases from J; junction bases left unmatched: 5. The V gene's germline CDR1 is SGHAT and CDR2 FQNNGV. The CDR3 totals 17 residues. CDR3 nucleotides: TGTGCCAGCAGCTCCGGGACTAGCGGGGGGCTATACAATGAGCAGTTCTTC. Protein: CASSSGTSGGLYNEQFF.

Here the CDR3 reads CASSQDEGGSSGYEQYF. In DNA form, the CDR3 reads TGCGCCAGCAGCCAAGATGAGGGGGGGTCAAGTGGCTACGAGCAGTACTTC. The chain employs TRBV4-3 and TRBJ2-7; possibly TRBD2 for D (7 bases). The ends were cut back, 0 bases at V and 3 bases at J, with 18 bases in the middle. This CDR3 comprises 17 residues. CDR1 and CDR2 from the germline V gene are LGHNA and YSLEER.

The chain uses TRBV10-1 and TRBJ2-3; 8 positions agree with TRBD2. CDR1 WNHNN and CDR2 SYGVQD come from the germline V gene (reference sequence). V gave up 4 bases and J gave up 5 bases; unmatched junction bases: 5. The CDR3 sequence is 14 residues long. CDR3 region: CASSGLAKRDTQYF. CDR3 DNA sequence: TGCGCCAGCAGTGGACTAGCGAAAAGAGATACGCAGTATTTT.

The CDR3 nucleotides read TGCGCCAGCAGCCAACAGCGGACAGGGGATATTTTCAATGAGCAGTTCTTC. Encoded protein: CASSQQRTGDIFNEQFF. This chain links TRBV4-3 with TRBJ2-1; 9 bases line up with TRBD1. The CDR3 is 17 residues long. Germline V lookup: CDR1 LGHNA, CDR2 YSLEER. Trimming removed 2 bases from V and 6 bases from J; junction bases left unmatched: 11.

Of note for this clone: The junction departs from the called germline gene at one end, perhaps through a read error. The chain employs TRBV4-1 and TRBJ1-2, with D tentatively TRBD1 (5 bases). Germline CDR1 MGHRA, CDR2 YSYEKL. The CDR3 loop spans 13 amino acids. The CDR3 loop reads CASSQYQGLGYTF. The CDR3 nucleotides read TGTGCCAGCAGCCAGTATCAGGGACTCGGCTACACCTTC.

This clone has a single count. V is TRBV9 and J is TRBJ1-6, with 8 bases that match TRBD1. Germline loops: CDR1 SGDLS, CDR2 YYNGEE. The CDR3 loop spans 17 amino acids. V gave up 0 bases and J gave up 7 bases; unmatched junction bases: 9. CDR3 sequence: CASSVGTGYEYNSPLHF. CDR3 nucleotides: TGTGCCAGCAGCGTAGGGACAGGGTATGAATACAATTCACCCCTCCACTTT.

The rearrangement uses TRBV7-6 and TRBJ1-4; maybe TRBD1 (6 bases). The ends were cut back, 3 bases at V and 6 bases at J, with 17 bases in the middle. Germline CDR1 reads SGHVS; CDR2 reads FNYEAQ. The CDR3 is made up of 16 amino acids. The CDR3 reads CASSLYGGALDEKLFF. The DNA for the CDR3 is TGTGCCAGCAGCTTGTATGGGGGGGCGCTTGATGAAAAACTGTTTTTT. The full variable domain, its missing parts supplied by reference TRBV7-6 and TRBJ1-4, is GAGVSQSPRYKVTKRGQDVALRCDPISGHVSLYWYRQALGQGPEFLTYFNYEAQQDKSGLPNDRFSAERPEGSISTLTIQRTEQRDSAMYRCASSLYGGALDEKLFFGSGTQLSVL.

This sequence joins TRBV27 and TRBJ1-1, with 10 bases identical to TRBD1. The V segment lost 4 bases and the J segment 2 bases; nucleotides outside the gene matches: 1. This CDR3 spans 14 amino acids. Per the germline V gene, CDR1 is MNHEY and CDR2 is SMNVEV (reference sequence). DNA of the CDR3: TGTGCCAGCAGTTGGGACAGGGGTAACACTGAAGCTTTCTTT. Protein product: CASSWDRGNTEAFF.

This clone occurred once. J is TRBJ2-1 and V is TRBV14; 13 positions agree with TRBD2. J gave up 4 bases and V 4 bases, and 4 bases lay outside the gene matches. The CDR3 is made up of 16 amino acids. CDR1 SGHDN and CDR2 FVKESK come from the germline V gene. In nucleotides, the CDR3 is TGTGCCAGCAGCCGTGGACTAGCGGGGGAGTACAATGAGCAGTTCTTC. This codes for CASSRGLAGEYNEQFF.

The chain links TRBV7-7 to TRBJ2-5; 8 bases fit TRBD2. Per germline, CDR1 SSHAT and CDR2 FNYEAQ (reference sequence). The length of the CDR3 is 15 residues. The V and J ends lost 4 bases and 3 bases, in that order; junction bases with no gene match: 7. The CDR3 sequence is CASSSLGLGEETQYF. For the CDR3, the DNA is TGTGCCAGCAGCTCCCTGGGACTAGGGGAAGAGACCCAGTACTTC. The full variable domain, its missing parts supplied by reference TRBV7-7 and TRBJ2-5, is GAGVSQSPRYKVTKRGQDVTLRCDPISSHATLYWYQQALGQGPEFLTYFNYEAQPDKSGLPSDRFSAERPEGSISTLTIQRTEQRDSAMYRCASSSLGLGEETQYFGPGTRLLVL.

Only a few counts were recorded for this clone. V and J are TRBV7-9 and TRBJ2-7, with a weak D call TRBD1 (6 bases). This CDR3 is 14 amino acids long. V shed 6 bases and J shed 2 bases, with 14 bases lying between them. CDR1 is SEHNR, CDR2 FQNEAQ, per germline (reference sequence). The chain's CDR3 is CASRGAWSTYEQYF. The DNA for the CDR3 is TGTGCCAGCAGGGGGGCCTGGTCGACCTACGAGCAGTACTTC.

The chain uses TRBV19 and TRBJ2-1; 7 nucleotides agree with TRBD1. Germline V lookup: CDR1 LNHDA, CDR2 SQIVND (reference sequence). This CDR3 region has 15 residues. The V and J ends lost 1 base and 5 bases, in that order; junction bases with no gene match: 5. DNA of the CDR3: TGTGCCAGTAGTATAGTAGGGGGCGCCCACAATGAGCAGTTCTTC. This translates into CASSIVGGAHNEQFF.

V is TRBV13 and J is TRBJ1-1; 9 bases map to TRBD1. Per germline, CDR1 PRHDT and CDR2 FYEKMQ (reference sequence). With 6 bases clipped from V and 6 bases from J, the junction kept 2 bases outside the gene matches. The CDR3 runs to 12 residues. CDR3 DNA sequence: TGTGCCAGCAGTTGGACAGGGGCTGAAGCTTTCTTT. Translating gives CASSWTGAEAFF.

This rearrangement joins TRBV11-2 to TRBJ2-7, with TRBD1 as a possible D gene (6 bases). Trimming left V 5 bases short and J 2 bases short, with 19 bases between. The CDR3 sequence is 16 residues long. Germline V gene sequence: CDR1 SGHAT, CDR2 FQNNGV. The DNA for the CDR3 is TGTGCCAGCAGCGACCATACAGGGACCGGGACCTACGAGCAGTACTTC. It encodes CASSDHTGTGTYEQYF.

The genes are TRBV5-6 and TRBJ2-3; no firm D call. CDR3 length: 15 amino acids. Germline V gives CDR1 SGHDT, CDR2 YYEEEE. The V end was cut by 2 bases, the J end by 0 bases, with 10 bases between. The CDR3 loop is CASSFVLPSTDTQYF. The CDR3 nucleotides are TGTGCCAGCAGCTTCGTACTACCTAGCACAGATACGCAGTATTTT. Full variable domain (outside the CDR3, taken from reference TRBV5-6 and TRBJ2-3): DAGVTQSPTHLIKTRGQQVTLRCSPKSGHDTVSWYQQALGQGPQFIFQYYEEEERQRGNFPDRFSGHQFPNYSSELNVNALLLGDSALYLCASSFVLPSTDTQYFGPGTRLTVL.

CDR3 loop: CASSAYGTGGETQYF. CDR3 sequence (DNA): TGTGCCAGCAGCGCCTACGGGACAGGCGGCGAGACCCAGTACTTC. J is TRBJ2-5 and V is TRBV9; 8 bases align to TRBD1. The CDR3 spans 15 residues. CDR1 is SGDLS, CDR2 YYNGEE, per germline. V lost 3 bases, J lost 5 bases, and 9 bases stayed unmatched. Full variable domain (rest looked up from reference TRBV9 and TRBJ2-5): DSGVTQTPKHLITATGQRVTLRCSPRSGDLSVYWYQQSLDQGLQFLIQYYNGEERAKGNILERFSAQQFPDLHSELNLSSLELGDSALYFCASSAYGTGGETQYFGPGTRLLVL.

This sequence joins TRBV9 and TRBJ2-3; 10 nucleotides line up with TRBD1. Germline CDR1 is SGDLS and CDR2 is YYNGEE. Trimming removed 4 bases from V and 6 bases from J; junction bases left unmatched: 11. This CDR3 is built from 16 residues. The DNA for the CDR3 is TGTGCCAGCAGCACCACCGGGACAGGGGTTTCTGATACGCAGTATTTT. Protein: CASSTTGTGVSDTQYF. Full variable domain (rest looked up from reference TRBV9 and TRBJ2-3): DSGVTQTPKHLITATGQRVTLRCSPRSGDLSVYWYQQSLDQGLQFLIQYYNGEERAKGNILERFSAQQFPDLHSELNLSSLELGDSALYFCASSTTGTGVSDTQYFGPGTRLTVL.

The CDR3 DNA follows: TGTGCCAGCAGTTACTACGGGGGAGTGAACACTGAAGCTTTCTTT. It encodes CASSYYGGVNTEAFF. This chain uses TRBV6-5 with TRBJ1-1; maybe TRBD1 (5 bases). This CDR3 is 15 amino acids long. V was clipped by 1 base and J by 0 bases, with 9 bases between them. Looked up from germline, CDR1 is MNHEY and CDR2 is SVGAGI.

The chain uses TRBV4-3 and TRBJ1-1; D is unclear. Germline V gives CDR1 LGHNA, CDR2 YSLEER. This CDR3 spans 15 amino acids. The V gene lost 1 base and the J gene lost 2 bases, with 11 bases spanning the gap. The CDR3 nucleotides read TGCGCCAGCAGCCAAGGGAGGTTTGGAAACACTGAAGCTTTCTTT. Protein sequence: CASSQGRFGNTEAFF.